These 25 T cell receptor beta chains originate from one sample sequenced in a study of blood T cell repertoires in COVID-19. Clones were sequenced by immunoSEQ multiplex PCR, and TCRdb holds only the in-frame ones, with some missing. The sample lists 110,000 to 150,000 clones, roughly 75% seen once, with approximately 6% in the top ten. The specimen was PBMCs or T cells enriched from blood (not recorded which). These receptors originate from a woman in her fifties or sixties who had recovered from COVID-19.

This clone was picked up a small number of times. J is TRBJ1-1 and V is TRBV13, with 7 bases that match TRBD1. This CDR3 contains 16 residues. Trimming took 4 bases from V and 0 from J; bases not matched to a gene: 8. CDR1 and CDR2 (germline): PRHDT, FYEKMQ (reference sequence). DNA of the CDR3: TGTGCCAGCAGCTCAGAAGTAGGGACAGTGAACACTGAAGCTTTCTTT. Its translation is CASSSEVGTVNTEAFF.

The chain joins TRBV2 to TRBJ1-1, with 7 bases lining up with TRBD1. Trimming took 6 bases from V and 4 from J; bases not matched to a gene: 2. Germline V gene sequence: CDR1 SNHLY, CDR2 FYNNEI. The CDR3 contains 12 residues. The DNA of the CDR3 is TGTGCCAGCAGCGACAGGGCCACTGAAGCTTTCTTT. Translating it yields CASSDRATEAFF.

This clone was observed once. This rearrangement joins TRBV29-1 to TRBJ1-2; tentatively, D is TRBD1 (5 bases). The CDR3 covers 12 residues. V lost 4 bases and J lost 8, with 14 bases in between. In germline, CDR1 is SQVTM, CDR2 ANQGSEA. The DNA for the CDR3 is TGCAGCGTTGTTGGCAGGGCGAAAGGCTACACCTTC. It translates to CSVVGRAKGYTF.

This clone has more than one count but fewer than ten. The chain carries TRBV2 and TRBJ2-7; 7 positions agree with TRBD1. The germline gives CDR1 SNHLY, CDR2 FYNNEI. Germline trimming cut 6 bases from V and 3 bases from J; bases unmatched to any gene: 14. CDR3 length equals 16 residues. CDR3 nucleotide sequence: TGTGCCAGCAGGGGCTTACCGGGACAGACCAACTACGAGCAGTACTTC. Encoded protein: CASRGLPGQTNYEQYF. The full variable domain, in which reference TRBV2 and TRBJ2-7 provide the parts outside the CDR3, is EPEVTQTPSHQVTQMGQEVILRCVPISNHLYFYWYRQILGQKVEFLVSFYNNEISEKSEIFDDQFSVERPDGSNFTLKIRSTKLEDSAMYFCASRGLPGQTNYEQYFGPGTRLTVT.

V gene TRBV5-1 combines with J gene TRBJ2-1; D perhaps matches TRBD1 (5 bases). The CDR3 totals 11 residues. Germline CDR1 reads SGHRS; CDR2 reads YFSETQ. Trimming left V 7 bases short and J 4 bases short, with 6 bases between. Written as DNA, the CDR3 is TGCGCCAGCGGGGCTTACAATGAGCAGTTCTTC. Amino acids: CASGAYNEQFF.

The chain carries TRBV6-1 and TRBJ2-5, with TRBD2 identical over 11 bases. CDR1 is MNHNS and CDR2 is SASEGT in the germline V gene. The CDR3 has 17 residues. The junction had 12 bases not matched to a gene; V was cut back by 4 bases and J by 5 bases. CDR3 DNA sequence: TGTGCCAGCAGTGGTGGGCTAGCGGGGGGCCGGAGGGAGACCCAGTACTTC. As protein: CASSGGLAGGRRETQYF.

The rearrangement joins TRBV18 to TRBJ2-5; 10 positions match TRBD1. The CDR3 is 15 residues long. CDR1 is KGHSH and CDR2 is LQKENI in the germline V gene. Trimming cost V 2 bases and J 5 bases; bases outside gene matches: 5. CDR3 loop: CASSPSGQGGETQYF. The CDR3 bases are TGTGCCAGCTCACCATCAGGACAGGGGGGGGAGACCCAGTACTTC.

The chain links TRBV5-4 to TRBJ2-2; 9 bases fit TRBD2. The CDR3 consists of 16 residues. Germline assignment: CDR1 SGHNT and CDR2 YYREEE (reference sequence). After removal of 4 bases from V and 6 bases from J, the junction contained 10 bases not matched to a gene. The CDR3 here is CASSPRGRGGPGELFF. The CDR3 DNA reads as TGTGCCAGCAGCCCCCGGGGGCGGGGGGGACCCGGGGAGCTGTTTTTT.

The rearrangement links TRBV3-1 (or the pseudogene TRBV3-2) to TRBJ1-5; tentative D call: TRBD1 (5 bases). V was shortened by 0 bases and J by 10 bases, with 16 bases between the two germline ends. The CDR3 is made up of 15 amino acids. Germline V lookup: CDR1 LGHDT, CDR2 YNNKEL (reference sequence). The CDR3 protein is CASSQDWDAGGPQHF. CDR3 nucleotides: TGTGCCAGCAGCCAAGATTGGGACGCGGGAGGCCCCCAGCATTTT.

The V and J genes are TRBV6-5 and TRBJ1-2, with D perhaps TRBD1 (5 bases). The CDR3 length is 12 residues. V lost 4 bases, J lost 7 bases, and 10 bases lay in between. Germline V CDR1 and CDR2: MNHEY, SVGAGI. CDR3 bases: TGTGCCAGCAGTTCGGGGGGGGTTGGCTACACCTTC. Translated: CASSSGGVGYTF.

The chain couples TRBV5-1 to TRBJ1-4; maybe TRBD1 (6 bases). CDR1 SGHRS and CDR2 YFSETQ come from the germline V gene. This CDR3 spans 14 amino acids. The V gene lost 4 bases and the J gene lost 4 bases, with 11 bases spanning the gap. DNA of the CDR3: TGCGCCAGCAGCCCACAGGGAAATAATGAAAAACTGTTTTTT. This encodes CASSPQGNNEKLFF.

In this sample, this clone turned up once. The chain recombines TRBV19 with TRBJ1-5; the D is unclear. The germline V gene has CDR1 LNHDA and CDR2 SQIVND (reference sequence). The length of the CDR3 is 12 residues. Trimming took 6 bases from V and 6 from J, leaving 9 bases between them. CDR3 sequence (DNA): TGTGCCAGTAGAGAGGGCGGTCAGCCCCAGCATTTT. It codes for CASREGGQPQHF. Filled out from reference TRBV19 and TRBJ1-5, the complete variable domain reads DGGITQSPKYLFRKEGQNVTLSCEQNLNHDAMYWYRQDPGQGLRLIYYSQIVNDFQKGDIAEGYSVSREKKESFPLTVTSAQKNPTAFYLCASREGGQPQHFGDGTRLSIL.

This rearrangement joins TRBV18 to TRBJ1-6; no clear D. Germline assignment: CDR1 KGHSH and CDR2 LQKENI. V lost 3 bases, J lost 0 bases, and 12 bases lay in between. This CDR3 comprises 17 residues. The CDR3 nucleotides are TGTGCCAGCTCACCCCTAACGGGGAGCTCCTATAATTCACCCCTCCACTTT. Translating it yields CASSPLTGSSYNSPLHF.

The chain links TRBV5-1 to TRBJ1-6, with D hard to call. V shed 4 bases and J shed 7 bases, with 15 bases lying between them. The germline V gene has CDR1 SGHRS and CDR2 YFSETQ. There are 15 residues in the CDR3. CDR3 sequence: CASSPSEPGNSPLHF. Written as DNA, the CDR3 is TGCGCCAGCAGCCCGTCGGAGCCGGGGAATTCACCCCTCCACTTT. The full variable domain, rest sourced from reference TRBV5-1 and TRBJ1-6, is KAGVTQTPRYLIKTRGQQVTLSCSPISGHRSVSWYQQTPGQGLQFLFEYFSETQRNKGNFPGRFSGRQFSNSRSEMNVSTLELGDSALYLCASSPSEPGNSPLHFGNGTRLTVT.

The genes are TRBV28 and TRBJ2-2; tentatively, D is TRBD2 (6 bases). Germline V gene data show CDR1 as MDHEN and CDR2 as SYDVKM. The CDR3 loop spans 16 amino acids. The V and J ends lost 0 bases and 6 bases respectively, with 14 bases between them. CDR3 nucleotides: TGTGCCAGCAGTTTATGGGAGGGAAGGACTTCCGGGGAGCTGTTTTTT. It yields the protein CASSLWEGRTSGELFF. Full variable domain (rest looked up from reference TRBV28 and TRBJ2-2): DVKVTQSSRYLVKRTGEKVFLECVQDMDHENMFWYRQDPGLGLRLIYFSYDVKMKEKGDIPEGYSVSREKKERFSLILESASTNQTSMYLCASSLWEGRTSGELFFGEGSRLTVL.

V is TRBV6-2 or TRBV6-3 and J is TRBJ1-6, with D perhaps TRBD1 (5 bases). The germline gives CDR1 MNHEY, CDR2 SVGEGT. V was pared by 6 bases and J by 11 bases, with 17 bases between. This CDR3 comprises 14 residues. CDR3 amino acids: CASSQIGGWTPLHF. In nucleotides, the CDR3 is TGTGCCAGCAGCCAGATCGGGGGGTGGACACCCCTCCACTTT.

This sequence joins TRBV29-1 and TRBJ1-1; no clear D. Germline CDR1 and CDR2: SQVTM and ANQGSEA. The CDR3 is 13 residues long. Trimming pared 6 bases from V and 2 bases from J, leaving 13 bases between. The CDR3 sequence: CSVQREGNTEAFF. In DNA, the CDR3 is TGCAGCGTCCAGAGGGAGGGAAACACTGAAGCTTTCTTT.

This clone was observed once. V and J are TRBV6-5 and TRBJ1-3; the match to TRBD1 covers 7 bases. Germline CDR1 MNHEY, CDR2 SVGAGI. The CDR3 sequence is 13 residues long. Losses at the gene ends were 6 bases for V and 1 base for J; bases not matched to a gene: 0. DNA for the CDR3: TGTGCCAGCAGGACAGGGTCTGGAAACACCATATATTTT. It specifies CASRTGSGNTIYF.

The rearrangement links TRBV7-9 to TRBJ2-2; the D gene is possibly TRBD2 (6 bases). Per germline, CDR1 SEHNR and CDR2 FQNEAQ (reference sequence). V gave up 3 bases and J gave up 0 bases, with 17 bases separating them. The length of the CDR3 is 18 residues. Here the CDR3 DNA reads TGTGCCAGCAGCTTTTTCCCCGCGGGGTTCGCGAACACCGGGGAGCTGTTTTTT. Its translation: CASSFFPAGFANTGELFF.

This clone turned up a few times. The V call is TRBV28, the J call TRBJ2-7, with D uncertain. This CDR3 region has 13 residues. V lost 6 bases and J 0 bases, leaving 9 bases between the germline ends. Germline V CDR1 and CDR2: MDHEN, SYDVKM. CDR3 sequence: CASSHGSSYEQYF. The CDR3 DNA reads as TGTGCCAGCAGCCACGGTAGCTCCTACGAGCAGTACTTC.

In its sample, this clone was seen once. The V gene is TRBV5-4, the J gene TRBJ1-2, with D uncertain. The CDR3 extends over 14 amino acids. The V gene's germline CDR1 is SGHNT and CDR2 YYREEE (reference sequence). V lost 2 bases, J lost 1 base, and 9 bases lay in between. CDR3 sequence: CASSFRGINYGYTF. CDR3 sequence (DNA): TGTGCCAGCAGCTTTAGAGGGATTAACTATGGCTACACCTTC.

The chain employs TRBV2 and TRBJ1-5; 8 nucleotides align to TRBD1. The germline CDR1 and CDR2 sequences are SNHLY and FYNNEI. This CDR3 spans 15 amino acids. Trimming took 7 bases from V and 7 from J; bases not matched to a gene: 12. CDR3 sequence: CASTSNQGAWQPQHF. The CDR3 DNA reads TGTGCCAGCACCTCAAACCAGGGGGCTTGGCAGCCCCAGCATTTT.

This clone was picked up a small number of times. This chain joins TRBV9 and TRBJ1-6; 9 bases are a match to TRBD1. There are 13 residues in the CDR3. V lost 4 bases to trimming and J lost 9 bases; unmatched junction nucleotides: 2. Germline CDR1 reads SGDLS; CDR2 reads YYNGEE. The CDR3 here is CASSRDRASPLHF. CDR3 nucleotide sequence: TGTGCCAGCAGCCGGGACAGGGCTTCACCCCTCCACTTT.

The chain combines TRBV29-1 with TRBJ2-3; D may be TRBD1 (5 bases). V lost 4 bases and J lost 4, with 9 bases in between. This CDR3 is built from 12 residues. Germline CDR1 SQVTM, CDR2 ANQGSEA. The CDR3, as DNA: TGCAGCGTTGCGCCAGGGCCAGATACGCAGTATTTT. Protein: CSVAPGPDTQYF.

This chain uses TRBV5-4 with TRBJ1-2; 9 bases agree with TRBD1. This CDR3 is 14 amino acids long. From germline, CDR1 is SGHNT and CDR2 YYREEE (reference sequence). V shed 5 bases, J shed 5 bases, and the junction held 7 bases outside the gene matches. DNA of the CDR3: TGTGCCAGCAGTCCTACCGGGACAGGGTATGGCTACACCTTC. Residues: CASSPTGTGYGYTF.